This T cell receptor beta chain was captured by sequencing in a study of technical replicates of blood from several donors listed by TCRdb under 2017. The library was produced with the immunoSEQ multiplex PCR assay. TCRdb stores this immuneACCESS table with in-frame sequences only. Part of the clones is absent; in the studies checked, under half of the shortfall reflects unresolved V genes, and no reason is known for the rest. This sample holds over 10,000 clones; 85% to 95% were observed only once. The top ten clones comprise around 7.4% of the sample. Worth noting for this clone: Which antigen it targets is not known. No base-level quality is on record; no much larger clone is a single base apart.

At the junction V is shortened by 3 bases and J by 4 bases; bases outside the gene matches: 15. In the germline V gene, CDR1 corresponds to MGHRA and CDR2 to YSYEKL. The CDR3 spans 17 residues, from the cysteine through the phenylalanine. Only the CDR3 DNA is retained, 51 bases long and in frame from the first base. Sample: PBMCs. The chain joins TRBV4-1 to TRBJ2-7; TRBD2 agrees with 7 junctional bases. This sequence was found in a human donor in good health. The encoded CDR3 is CASSHAPPGTTDYEQYF. The DNA reads as follows: TGCGCCAGCAGCCACGCCCCCCCCGGGACTACAGATTACGAGCAGTACTTC.